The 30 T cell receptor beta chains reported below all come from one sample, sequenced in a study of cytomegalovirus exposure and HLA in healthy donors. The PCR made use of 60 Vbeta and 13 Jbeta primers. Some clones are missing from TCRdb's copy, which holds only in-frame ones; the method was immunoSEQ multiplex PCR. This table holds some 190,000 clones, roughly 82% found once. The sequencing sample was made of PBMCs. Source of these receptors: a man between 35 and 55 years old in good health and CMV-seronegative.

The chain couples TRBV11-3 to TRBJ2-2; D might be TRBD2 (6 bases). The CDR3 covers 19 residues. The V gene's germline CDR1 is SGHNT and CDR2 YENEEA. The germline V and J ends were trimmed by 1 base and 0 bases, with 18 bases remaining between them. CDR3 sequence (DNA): TGTGCCAGCAGCTTAGCTTTGCGAGCGGGCGACGCGAACACCGGGGAGCTGTTTTTT. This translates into CASSLALRAGDANTGELFF.

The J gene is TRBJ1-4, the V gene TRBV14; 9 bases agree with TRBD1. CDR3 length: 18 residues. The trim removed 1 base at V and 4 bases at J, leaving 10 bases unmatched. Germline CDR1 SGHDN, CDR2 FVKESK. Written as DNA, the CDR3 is TGTGCCAGCAGCCAAGGGGTCTTCGGGGGACAGGGTAATGAAAAACTGTTTTTT. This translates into CASSQGVFGGQGNEKLFF.

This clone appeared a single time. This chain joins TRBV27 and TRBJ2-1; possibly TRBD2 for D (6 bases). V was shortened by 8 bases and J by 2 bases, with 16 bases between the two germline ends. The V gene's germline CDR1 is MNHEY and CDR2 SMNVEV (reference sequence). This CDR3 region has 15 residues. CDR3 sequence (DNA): TGTGCCAGCGGCGGCGGAGGGGTTACCTACAATGAGCAGTTCTTC. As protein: CASGGGGVTYNEQFF.

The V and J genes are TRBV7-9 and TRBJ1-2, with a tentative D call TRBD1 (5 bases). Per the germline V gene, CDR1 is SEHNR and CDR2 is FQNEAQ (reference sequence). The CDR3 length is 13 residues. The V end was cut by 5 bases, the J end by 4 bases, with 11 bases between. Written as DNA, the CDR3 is TGTGCCAGCAGCCCAGACAGAGCCTATGGCTACACCTTC. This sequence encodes CASSPDRAYGYTF.

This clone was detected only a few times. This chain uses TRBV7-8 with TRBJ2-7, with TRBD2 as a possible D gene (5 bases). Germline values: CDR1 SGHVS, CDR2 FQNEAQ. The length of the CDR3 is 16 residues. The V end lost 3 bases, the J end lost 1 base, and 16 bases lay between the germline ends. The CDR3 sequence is CASSFLDSRNSYEQYF. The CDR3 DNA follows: TGTGCCAGCAGCTTCCTGGACTCGCGCAATTCCTACGAGCAGTACTTC. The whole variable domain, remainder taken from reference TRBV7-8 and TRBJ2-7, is GAGVSQSPRYKVAKRGQDVALRCDPISGHVSLFWYQQALGQGPEFLTYFQNEAQLDKSGLPSDRFFAERPEGSVSTLKIQRTQQEDSAVYLCASSFLDSRNSYEQYFGPGTRLTVT.

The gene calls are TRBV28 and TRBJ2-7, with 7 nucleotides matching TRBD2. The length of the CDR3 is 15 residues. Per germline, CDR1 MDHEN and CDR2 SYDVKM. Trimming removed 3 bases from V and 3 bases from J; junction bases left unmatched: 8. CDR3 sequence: CASSFRGLVGYEQYF. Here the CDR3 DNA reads TGTGCCAGCAGTTTCCGCGGACTAGTTGGCTACGAGCAGTACTTC.

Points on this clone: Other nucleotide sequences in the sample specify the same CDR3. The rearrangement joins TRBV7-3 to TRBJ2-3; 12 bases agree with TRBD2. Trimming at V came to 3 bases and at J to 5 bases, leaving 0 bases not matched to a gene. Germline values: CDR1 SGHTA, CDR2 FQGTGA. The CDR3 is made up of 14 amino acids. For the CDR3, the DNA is TGTGCCAGCAGCTTGGGACTAGCGGGAGATACGCAGTATTTT. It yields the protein CASSLGLAGDTQYF. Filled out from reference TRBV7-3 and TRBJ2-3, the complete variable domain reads GAGVSQTPSNKVTEKGKYVELRCDPISGHTALYWYRQSLGQGPEFLIYFQGTGAADDSGLPNDRFFAVRPEGSVSTLKIQRTERGDSAVYLCASSLGLAGDTQYFGPGTRLTVL.

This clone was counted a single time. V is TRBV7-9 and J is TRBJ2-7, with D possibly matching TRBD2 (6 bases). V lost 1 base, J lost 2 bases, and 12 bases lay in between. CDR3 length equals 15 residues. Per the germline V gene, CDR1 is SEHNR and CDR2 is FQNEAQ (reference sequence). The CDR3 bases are TGTGCCAGCAGCTTAGGGGACGGGAGAACCTACGAGCAGTACTTC. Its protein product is CASSLGDGRTYEQYF.

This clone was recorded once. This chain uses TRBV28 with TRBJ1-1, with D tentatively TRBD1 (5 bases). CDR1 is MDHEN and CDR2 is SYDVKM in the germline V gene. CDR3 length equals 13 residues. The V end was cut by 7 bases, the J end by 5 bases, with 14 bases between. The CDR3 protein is CASTVDSLTEAFF. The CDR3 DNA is TGTGCCAGCACCGTCGACAGTCTGACTGAAGCTTTCTTT.

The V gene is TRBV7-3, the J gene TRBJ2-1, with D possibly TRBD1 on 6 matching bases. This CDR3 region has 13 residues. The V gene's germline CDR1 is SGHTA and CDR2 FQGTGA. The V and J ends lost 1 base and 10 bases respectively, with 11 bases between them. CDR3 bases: TGTGCCAGCAGCTTAATCCGGGACACCGAGCAGTTCTTC. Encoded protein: CASSLIRDTEQFF. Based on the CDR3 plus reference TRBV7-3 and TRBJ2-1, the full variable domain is GAGVSQTPSNKVTEKGKYVELRCDPISGHTALYWYRQSLGQGPEFLIYFQGTGAADDSGLPNDRFFAVRPEGSVSTLKIQRTERGDSAVYLCASSLIRDTEQFFGPGTRLTVL.

For the CDR3, the DNA is TGTGCCATCAGTGGGGAGGTCCCCGGCGAGCAGTACTTC. Translation gives CAISGEVPGEQYF. The chain employs TRBV10-3 and TRBJ2-7; possibly TRBD2 for D (6 bases). Germline CDR1 ENHRY, CDR2 SYGVKD. The CDR3 extends over 13 amino acids. V shed 4 bases and J shed 6 bases, with 13 bases lying between them.

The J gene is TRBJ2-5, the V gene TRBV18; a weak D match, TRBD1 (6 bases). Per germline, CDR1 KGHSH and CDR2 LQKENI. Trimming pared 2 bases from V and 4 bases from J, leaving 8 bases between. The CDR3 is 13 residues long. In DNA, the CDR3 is TGTGCCAGCTCACCAGGGGGCACAGAGACCCAGTACTTC. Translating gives CASSPGGTETQYF.

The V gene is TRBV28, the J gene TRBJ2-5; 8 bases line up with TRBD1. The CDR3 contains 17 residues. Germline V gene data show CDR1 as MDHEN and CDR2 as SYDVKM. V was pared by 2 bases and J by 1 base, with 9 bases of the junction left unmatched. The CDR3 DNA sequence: TGTGCCAGCAGTTTAGGAAGACAGGGGCGATTCCAAGAGACCCAGTACTTC. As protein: CASSLGRQGRFQETQYF.

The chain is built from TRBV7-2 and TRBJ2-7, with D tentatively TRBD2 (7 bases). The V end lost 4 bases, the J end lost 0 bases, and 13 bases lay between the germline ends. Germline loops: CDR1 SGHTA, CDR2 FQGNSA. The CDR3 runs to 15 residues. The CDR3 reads CASSSRGGSSYEQYF. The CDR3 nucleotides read TGTGCCAGCAGCTCGAGGGGGGGTAGCTCCTACGAGCAGTACTTC.

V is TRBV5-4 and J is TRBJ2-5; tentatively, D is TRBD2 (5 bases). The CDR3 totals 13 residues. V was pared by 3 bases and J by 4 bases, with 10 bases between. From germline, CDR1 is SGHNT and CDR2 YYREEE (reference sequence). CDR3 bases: TGTGCCAGCAGCTCTGCGGGTACAGAGACCCAGTACTTC. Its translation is CASSSAGTETQYF.

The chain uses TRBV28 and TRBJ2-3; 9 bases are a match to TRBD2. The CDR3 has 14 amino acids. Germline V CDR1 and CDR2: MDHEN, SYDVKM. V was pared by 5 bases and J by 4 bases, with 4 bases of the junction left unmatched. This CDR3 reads CASSTSGSSDTQYF. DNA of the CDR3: TGTGCCAGCAGTACTAGCGGGTCGTCAGATACGCAGTATTTT.

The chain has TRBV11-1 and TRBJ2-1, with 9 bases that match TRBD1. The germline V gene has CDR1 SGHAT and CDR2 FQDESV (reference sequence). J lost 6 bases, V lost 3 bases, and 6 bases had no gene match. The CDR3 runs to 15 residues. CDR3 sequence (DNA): TGTGCCAGCAGCTTTCGGGACAGGGCTGGCAATGAGCAGTTCTTC. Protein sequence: CASSFRDRAGNEQFF.

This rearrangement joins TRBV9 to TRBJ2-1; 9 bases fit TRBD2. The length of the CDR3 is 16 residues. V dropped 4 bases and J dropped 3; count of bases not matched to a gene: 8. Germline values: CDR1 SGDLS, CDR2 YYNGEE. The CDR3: CASSPGLAGNYNEQFF. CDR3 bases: TGTGCCAGCAGCCCCGGGCTAGCGGGGAACTACAATGAGCAGTTCTTC.

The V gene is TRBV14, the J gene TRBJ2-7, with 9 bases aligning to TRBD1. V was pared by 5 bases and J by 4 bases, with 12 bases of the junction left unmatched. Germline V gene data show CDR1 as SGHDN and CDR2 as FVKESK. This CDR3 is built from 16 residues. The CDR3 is CASSRKRQGVSYEQYF. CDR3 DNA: TGTGCCAGCAGCAGAAAACGACAGGGGGTTTCTTACGAGCAGTACTTC. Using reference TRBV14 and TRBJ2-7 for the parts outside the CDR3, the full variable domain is EAGVTQFPSHSVIEKGQTVTLRCDPISGHDNLYWYRRVMGKEIKFLLHFVKESKQDESGMPNNRFLAERTGGTYSTLKVQPAELEDSGVYFCASSRKRQGVSYEQYFGPGTRLTVT.

The CDR3 loop is CASNRASGSNEQFF. CDR3 coding DNA: TGTGCCAGCAATAGGGCTAGCGGGAGCAATGAGCAGTTCTTC. The chain links TRBV5-4 to TRBJ2-1, with 10 bases matching TRBD2. Per the germline V gene, CDR1 is SGHNT and CDR2 is YYREEE (reference sequence). This CDR3 is 14 amino acids long. Trimming cost V 6 bases and J 6 bases; bases outside gene matches: 6. Combining the CDR3 with reference TRBV5-4 and TRBJ2-1 gives the whole variable domain ETGVTQSPTHLIKTRGQQVTLRCSSQSGHNTVSWYQQALGQGPQFIFQYYREEENGRGNFPPRFSGLQFPNYSSELNVNALELDDSALYLCASNRASGSNEQFFGPGTRLTVL.

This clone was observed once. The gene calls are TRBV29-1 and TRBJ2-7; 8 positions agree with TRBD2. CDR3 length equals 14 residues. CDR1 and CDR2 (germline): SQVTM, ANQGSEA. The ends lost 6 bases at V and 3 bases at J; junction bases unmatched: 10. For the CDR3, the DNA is TGCAGCGTCTTAGGGAGCGGGGGACTCTACGAGCAGTACTTC. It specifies CSVLGSGGLYEQYF.

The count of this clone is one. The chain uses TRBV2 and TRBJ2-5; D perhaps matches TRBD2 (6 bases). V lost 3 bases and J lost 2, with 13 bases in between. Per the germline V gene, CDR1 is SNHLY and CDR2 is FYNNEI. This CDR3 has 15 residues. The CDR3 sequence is CASSDPLALQETQYF. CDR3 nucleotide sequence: TGTGCCAGCAGTGATCCACTAGCCCTTCAAGAGACCCAGTACTTC.

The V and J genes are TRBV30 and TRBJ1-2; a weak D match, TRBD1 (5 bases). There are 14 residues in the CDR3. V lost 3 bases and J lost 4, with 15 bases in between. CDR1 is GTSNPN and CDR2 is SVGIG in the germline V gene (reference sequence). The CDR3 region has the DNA TGTGCCTGGAGGGACCGGGGGGGAGGCTATGGCTACACCTTC. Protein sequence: CAWRDRGGGYGYTF. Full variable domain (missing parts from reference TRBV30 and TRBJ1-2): SQTIHQWPATLVQPVGSPLSLECTVEGTSNPNLYWYRQAAGRGLQLLFYSVGIGQISSEVPQNLSASRPQDRQFILSSKKLLLSDSGFYLCAWRDRGGGYGYTFGSGTRLTVV.

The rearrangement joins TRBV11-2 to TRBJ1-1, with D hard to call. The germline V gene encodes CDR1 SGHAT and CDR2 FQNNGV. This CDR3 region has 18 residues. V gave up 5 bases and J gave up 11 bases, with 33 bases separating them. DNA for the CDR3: TGTGCCAGCAGCCGCCCGCGAGGAGGCATCGCTCGGCGGGCTGGGGCTTTCTTT. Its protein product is CASSRPRGGIARRAGAFF. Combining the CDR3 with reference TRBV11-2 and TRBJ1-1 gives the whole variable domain EAGVAQSPRYKIIEKRQSVAFWCNPISGHATLYWYQQILGQGPKLLIQFQNNGVVDDSQLPKDRFSAERLKGVDSTLKIQPAKLEDSAVYLCASSRPRGGIARRAGAFFGQGTRLTVV.

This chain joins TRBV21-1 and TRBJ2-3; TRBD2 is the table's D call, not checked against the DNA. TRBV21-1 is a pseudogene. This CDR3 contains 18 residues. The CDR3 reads CASSKKESGGAGTDTQYF. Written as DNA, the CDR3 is TGTGCCAGCAGCAAAAAGGAAAGCGGGGGGGCCGGCACAGATACGCAGTATTTT.

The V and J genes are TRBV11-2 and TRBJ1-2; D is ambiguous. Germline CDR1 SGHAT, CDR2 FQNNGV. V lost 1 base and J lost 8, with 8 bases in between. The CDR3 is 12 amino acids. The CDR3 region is CASSLVGNGYTF. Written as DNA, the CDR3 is TGTGCCAGCAGCTTAGTGGGCAACGGCTACACCTTC.

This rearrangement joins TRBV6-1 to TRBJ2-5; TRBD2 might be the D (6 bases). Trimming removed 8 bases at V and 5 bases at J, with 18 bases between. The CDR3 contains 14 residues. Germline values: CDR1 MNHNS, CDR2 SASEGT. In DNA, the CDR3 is TGTGCCAGCCACTGGTCTAGCGTCCGGGAGACCCAGTACTTC. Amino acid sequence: CASHWSSVRETQYF.

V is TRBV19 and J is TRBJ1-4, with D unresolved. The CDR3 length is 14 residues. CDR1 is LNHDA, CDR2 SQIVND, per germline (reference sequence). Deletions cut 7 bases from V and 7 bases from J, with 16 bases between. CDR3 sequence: CASTKFASGEKLFF. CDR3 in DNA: TGTGCCAGTACGAAATTCGCATCGGGTGAAAAACTGTTTTTT.

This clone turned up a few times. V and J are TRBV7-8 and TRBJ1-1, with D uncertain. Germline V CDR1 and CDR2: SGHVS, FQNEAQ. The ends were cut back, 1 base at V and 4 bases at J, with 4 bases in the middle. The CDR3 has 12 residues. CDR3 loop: CASSLGATEAFF. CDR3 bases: TGTGCCAGCAGCTTAGGGGCCACTGAAGCTTTCTTT.

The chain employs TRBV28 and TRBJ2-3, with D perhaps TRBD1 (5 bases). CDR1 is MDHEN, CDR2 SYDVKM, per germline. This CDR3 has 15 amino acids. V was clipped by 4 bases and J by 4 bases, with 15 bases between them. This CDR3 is CASSSGRVGADTQYF. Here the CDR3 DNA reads TGTGCCAGCAGTTCGGGCAGGGTTGGGGCAGATACGCAGTATTTT.